Included here is one T cell receptor beta chain sequence, with context. Its recognized antigen is unknown. There are no base qualities to consult, and no much larger clone falls within one base. Samples from volunteer blood donors who had recovered from COVID-19 were contributed by a second Seattle source. The collaborating institutions used their own protocols to collect whole blood in K2EDTA tubes. For TCRbeta analysis, collaborator samples were shipped as frozen whole blood, as isolated PBMCs, or as DNA extracted from either sample type. The germline V gene (reference sequence) supplies CDR1 LNHDA and CDR2 SQIVND. The CDR3 numbers 13 residues from cysteine through phenylalanine. Here the CDR3 DNA is all that survives: 39 bases in frame from base 1. Trimming at the junction amounts to 3 bases on V and 11 bases on J, and the germline ends lie 16 bases apart. The data are from a study of blood T cell repertoires in COVID-19 (dated by TCRdb to 2020 to 2022). Context from the whole study: Collaborator samples came from the United States, Italy and Spain and covered acute and convalescent phases of COVID-19. The prospective study material was composed of cDNA or gDNA derived from T cells, B-cell-depleted T cells, or PBMCs. The dataset comprised deeply sampled blood TCRbeta repertoires from subjects exposed to, actively infected with, or recovered from COVID-19. The repertoires were made available in a free public database intended to serve as a resource for research on the immune response to SARS-CoV-2. Samples were obtained from the ongoing ImmuneRACE study (first 160 participants) and from about 1,300 subjects provided by 6 global collaborators. The sample metadata nearly always contained a de-identified subject ID, COVID-19 status, age in years and sex. Where HLA class I and class II types were available, the types were taken from metadata supplied by the sample provider, not from assay-based typing. The paper as a whole reports these results and caveats: Clinical and demographic metadata were provided uncurated, with the amount varying by source and participant.

TCRbeta CDR3 regions were amplified from genomic DNA using the immunoSEQ Assay, a bias-controlled multiplex PCR. Under the source paper's analysis protocol: Within the assay, amplification of reference gene primers was used to estimate how many nucleated cells each sample contained. To quantify the absolute abundance of each unique TCRbeta CDR3 rearrangement, sequence reads were collapsed and filtered. Productive Simpson clonality was computed per sample as the square root of Simpson's diversity index over productive rearrangements. Not all clones reach the TCRdb copy of this immuneACCESS table, which keeps in-frame sequences only. Checked studies attribute under half of the gap to unresolved V genes and leave the rest unexplained. The DNA was the basis for D and trimming; V, J and clone size are from that table. This sample is represented by roughly 250,000 clones; around 86% of them were singletons. The ten largest account for roughly 9.8% of the sample.

Recombination joined TRBV19 with TRBJ1-1; the D segment could be TRBD1, given 6 matching bases. The sequenced sample was peripheral blood. This clonotype was sampled from a man in his forties or fifties who had recovered from COVID-19. The CDR3 in this case is CASSMGAGLLAFF. The base sequence is TGTGCCAGTAGTATGGGGGCAGGGCTGTTGGCTTTCTTT.